This TCR beta chain came from a study of shared clonotypes between healthy human individuals (dated by TCRdb to 2020 to 2022). With respect to the entire study: A few men and two women, aged 18 to 49 years, made up the cohort. For each donor, CD4 naive and CD4 memory were each given three plates, CD8 naive was given two plates, and CD8 memory was given one plate. The study deeply sequenced blood TCR repertoires of about five healthy adults to estimate repertoire size and the extent of clonotype sharing between individuals. Libraries were prepared and TCR repertoires were sequenced by different laboratories using diverse techniques, in order to increase sequencing depth and limit assay-specific biases. Each donor's leukapheresis produced roughly between about 0.9 and 9.5 billion PBMCs. General findings and caveats noted by the study authors: Sharing across a few donors was observed for around 4.8% of naive CD4, over 3% of naive CD8, roughly 2.4% of memory CD4, and roughly 0.4% of memory CD8 clonotypes. Clonotypes shared by all four sorted-subset donors showed higher generation probabilities than non-shared clonotypes. Because the study included only a small number of donors, the genetic and exposure-history diversity represented was limited. Larger estimated clonotype richness was generally found for naive subsets than for memory subsets. Rarefaction of sorted-subset datasets indicated incomplete sequencing despite the large sequencing depth. Sampling was restricted to blood, and TCR repertoires in tissues likely differ from the TCR repertoires found in blood. Based on pairwise subsampling, the degree of clonotype sharing among donors was expected to be affected by sequencing depth.

From its cysteine to its phenylalanine, the CDR3 spans 17 amino acids. Only the CDR3 DNA stays, 51 bases, in frame from base 1. The germline V gene (reference sequence) supplies CDR1 LNHNV and CDR2 YYDKDF. The junction shows trimming of 0 bases on V and 0 bases on J, plus 9 bases between the germline ends. In regard to this clone: The antigen this receptor binds is unknown. Per-nucleotide qualities are absent, and no much larger clonotype sits a single base away.

Donors were healthy HIV-negative adults with no recently reported acute infections or vaccinations. Every donor was a Caucasian adult living in Nashville, Tennessee, USA. CD4+ T cells were enriched by magnetic negative selection, after which naive cells were positively selected on CD45RA and the negative fraction was taken as the memory subset. After blood collection by leukapheresis, PBMCs were isolated using Ficoll-Histopaque density gradient centrifugation and then cryopreserved in the vapor phase of liquid nitrogen. Analytical flow cytometry was used to check the purity and quantity of every magnetically sorted T cell population. From each sorted fraction, genomic DNA was isolated and quantified by UV absorbance on a Nanodrop 2000c. Using the deep immunoSEQ assay, multiplex PCR amplified TCR CDR3 regions from genomic DNA. Extracted genomic DNA from each cell subset was spread evenly across all wells of several immunoSEQ 96-well plates, with each plate serving as a replicate. For sorted subsets, 200 ng of genomic DNA, equivalent to around 30,000 T cell genomes, went into each replicate PCR. The purified libraries were quantified using a Qubit 3.0 fluorometer, sized with a Bioanalyzer 2100, and then quantified again using the KAPA Library Quantification kit. Each immunoSEQ 96-well plate was sequenced on its own single-read 150-cycle Illumina NextSeq 550 flow cell. The source study handled its data this way. The immunoSEQ output contained only junctional sequences without quality scores, so filtering could not match that applied to full-length reads. Sequences were annotated with PyIR, a Python wrapper for IgBLAST v1.9, and V/J genes and CDR3 were assigned using IMGT germline references. Reads were removed for weak V/J assignments (E-value above 1e-6), missing CDR3, stop codons, out-of-frame junctions, or ambiguous translated residues. V3J clonotypes were defined as sequences sharing the same inferred V gene, J gene, and CDR3 amino acid sequence. The percentage overlap between two repertoires was calculated by dividing the number of shared unique clonotypes by the size of the smaller repertoire. Three approaches were used to assess repertoire richness: RTK rarefaction, the Chao1 estimator, and Recon v2.1 estimates of unobserved clonotypes. For all TCRbeta clonotypes obtained by the gDNA method from several donors, generation probabilities were computed with OLGA. The table was pulled from immuneACCESS by TCRdb, which kept in-frame rearrangements only. Such tables lose some clones; where checked, under half of the loss comes from unresolved V genes, and the rest has no known cause. V and J calls and clone size come straight from that table; D and trimming were deduced from the DNA. The sample includes about 1.5 million clones, with 95% to 99% observed a single time. Of the sample, about 0.45% falls within the top ten clones.

Sequences were obtained from naive CD4+ T cells sorted from blood. The cell subset or site tag for this specimen amounts to: CD45RA+ positively selected. The TCR sequence derives from a young man in good health. The chain couples TRBV15 to TRBJ2-6; a tentative D call is TRBD1 (5 bases match). The base sequence is TGTGCCACCAGCAGAGAACTCGACAGCTCTGGGGCCAACGTCCTGACTTTC. Translation gives CATSRELDSSGANVLTF.